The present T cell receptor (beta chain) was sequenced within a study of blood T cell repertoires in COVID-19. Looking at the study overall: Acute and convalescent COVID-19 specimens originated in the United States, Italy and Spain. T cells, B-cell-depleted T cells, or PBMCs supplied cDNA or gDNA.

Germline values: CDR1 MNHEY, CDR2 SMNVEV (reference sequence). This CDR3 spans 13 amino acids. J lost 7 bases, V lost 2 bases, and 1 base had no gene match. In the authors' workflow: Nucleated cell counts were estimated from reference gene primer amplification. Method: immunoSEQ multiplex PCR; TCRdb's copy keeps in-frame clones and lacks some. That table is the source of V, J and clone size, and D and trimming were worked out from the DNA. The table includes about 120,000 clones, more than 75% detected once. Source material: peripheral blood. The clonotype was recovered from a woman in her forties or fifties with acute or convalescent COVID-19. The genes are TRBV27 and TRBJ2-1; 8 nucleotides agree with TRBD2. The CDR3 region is CASSLPGGNEQFF. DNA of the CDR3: TGTGCCAGCAGTTTACCGGGAGGGAATGAGCAGTTCTTC.